Listed here are 15 T cell receptor beta chains from one sample, sequenced in a study of CD4 T cells in relation to SARS-CoV-2 and coronaviruses. The method was immunoSEQ multiplex PCR; TCRdb's version includes in-frame clones alone and lacks a portion of them. The table shows tens of thousands of clones, with about 95% occurring only once. Unexposed donor CD4+ T cells date from 2011-2018, before the COVID-19 pandemic. The source material was naive CD4+ T cells from PBMCs. Sample subset: naive CD4+ T cells isolated by negative enrichment. All receptors derive from a human donor in good health.

The chain combines TRBV6-2 or TRBV6-3 with TRBJ2-5, with 8 nucleotides matching TRBD2. The CDR3 extends over 17 amino acids. In germline, CDR1 is MNHEY, CDR2 SVGEGT. Trimming took 0 bases from V and 7 from J; bases not matched to a gene: 13. The CDR3 here is CASSYSGTGRAVGTQYF. The DNA for the CDR3 is TGTGCCAGCAGTTACTCCGGGACCGGGAGGGCCGTCGGGACCCAGTACTTC.

The chain couples TRBV20-1 to TRBJ2-7; TRBD1 agrees at 11 bases. Per the germline V gene, CDR1 is DFQATT and CDR2 is SNEGSKA (reference sequence). CDR3 size: 13 residues. V dropped 3 bases and J dropped 4; count of bases not matched to a gene: 2. The CDR3 DNA reads as TGCAGTGCTAGTAGGGACAGGGGGTACGAGCAGTACTTC. Translating it yields CSASRDRGYEQYF.

The rearrangement joins TRBV3-1 (or the pseudogene TRBV3-2) to TRBJ1-6; possibly TRBD1 for D (5 bases). The V gene's germline CDR1 is LGHDT and CDR2 YNNKEL (reference sequence). This CDR3 region has 18 residues. Trimming shortened V by 1 base and J by 0 bases, and 13 bases separated the two germline ends. The CDR3 DNA sequence: TGTGCCAGCAGCCAAGTGTCGACAGCAAGCTCCTATAATTCACCCCTCCACTTT. This encodes CASSQVSTASSYNSPLHF.

The chain combines TRBV2 with TRBJ2-7; TRBD1 matches at 11 bases. V shed 5 bases and J 2 bases; nucleotides not matched to a gene: 5. The length of the CDR3 is 15 residues. Germline lookup yields CDR1 SNHLY and CDR2 FYNNEI. The CDR3 DNA follows: TGTGCCAGCAGTAGCCGGGACAGGGGGACCTACGAGCAGTACTTC. This translates into CASSSRDRGTYEQYF. Using reference TRBV2 and TRBJ2-7 for the parts outside the CDR3, the full variable domain is EPEVTQTPSHQVTQMGQEVILRCVPISNHLYFYWYRQILGQKVEFLVSFYNNEISEKSEIFDDQFSVERPDGSNFTLKIRSTKLEDSAMYFCASSSRDRGTYEQYFGPGTRLTVT.

The chain links TRBV6-6 to TRBJ1-2; D ambiguous. CDR1 is MNHNY, CDR2 SVGAGI, per germline (reference sequence). V lost 5 bases and J lost 7, with 20 bases in between. The CDR3 is made up of 15 amino acids. The DNA for the CDR3 is TGTGCCAGCAGTAACCCGGGCTCGCCCACGGGTGGCTACACCTTC. Its protein product is CASSNPGSPTGGYTF.

Only one count was recorded for this clone. The chain couples TRBV10-1 to TRBJ2-7, with 7 bases matching TRBD1. In germline, CDR1 is WNHNN, CDR2 SYGVQD (reference sequence). This CDR3 contains 13 residues. V was clipped by 3 bases and J by 5 bases; unmatched bases: 4. CDR3: CASSDTDRHEQYF. The CDR3 coding sequence is TGCGCCAGCAGTGATACGGACAGGCACGAGCAGTACTTC.

This sequence joins TRBV6-5 and TRBJ1-2; TRBD1 is a possible D gene (6 bases). The CDR3 spans 14 residues. V was cut by 5 bases and J by 6 bases, with 16 bases left in between. Germline lookup yields CDR1 MNHEY and CDR2 SVGAGI. CDR3 loop: CASSNSRGSDGYTF. In nucleotides, the CDR3 is TGTGCCAGCAGTAACAGCAGGGGATCCGATGGCTACACCTTC.

V is TRBV11-2 and J is TRBJ2-3, with 8 bases aligning to TRBD2. The trim removed 1 base at V and 0 bases at J, leaving 3 bases unmatched. The CDR3 is made up of 16 amino acids. The germline V gene has CDR1 SGHAT and CDR2 FQNNGV. CDR3 bases: TGTGCCAGCAGCTTAGCAGCTAGCGGGAGCACAGATACGCAGTATTTT. Translated, it gives CASSLAASGSTDTQYF.

The chain recombines TRBV5-1 with TRBJ2-3; 9 bases align to TRBD2. Germline values: CDR1 SGHRS, CDR2 YFSETQ. V shed 5 bases and J 5 bases; nucleotides not matched to a gene: 6. The CDR3 is 14 amino acids. CDR3 sequence reads: CASSGGRALDTQYF. The CDR3 bases are TGCGCCAGCAGTGGCGGGAGGGCCTTAGATACGCAGTATTTT.

This clone is a singleton in its sample. The chain's CDR3 is CASSLSGKDTQYF. In DNA form, the CDR3 reads TGTGCCAGCAGCTTATCGGGGAAAGATACGCAGTATTTT. The chain has TRBV7-3 and TRBJ2-3, with D tentatively TRBD2 (5 bases). In germline, CDR1 is SGHTA, CDR2 FQGTGA. This CDR3 is built from 13 residues. Trimming pared 2 bases from V and 5 bases from J, leaving 8 bases between.

The chain couples TRBV6-2 or TRBV6-3 to TRBJ1-2; D remains unclear. Trimming stripped 3 bases from V and 7 bases from J, with 9 bases between. This CDR3 contains 12 residues. Germline V gene data show CDR1 as MNHEY and CDR2 as SVGEGT. CDR3 sequence: CASSYIAGGYTF. CDR3 nucleotides: TGTGCCAGCAGTTATATCGCTGGTGGCTACACCTTC.

The chain joins TRBV27 to TRBJ1-6, with TRBD1 identical over 9 bases. This CDR3 has 17 amino acids. Germline V gene data show CDR1 as MNHEY and CDR2 as SMNVEV (reference sequence). J lost 2 bases, V lost 7 bases, and 9 bases had no gene match. The CDR3 bases are TGTGCCAGCAATCCGCGACAGGGGGGGACCTATAATTCACCCCTCCACTTT. Translation: CASNPRQGGTYNSPLHF.

V usage is TRBV28 and J usage is TRBJ1-4; maybe TRBD1 (5 bases). The germline V and J ends were trimmed by 2 bases and 5 bases, with 6 bases remaining between them. CDR3 length: 13 residues. Germline V gives CDR1 MDHEN, CDR2 SYDVKM. In DNA form, the CDR3 reads TGTGCCAGCAGTTTAGGGGGGAATGAAAAACTGTTTTTT. Protein product: CASSLGGNEKLFF.

This chain uses TRBV7-2 with TRBJ2-3, with TRBD2 matching 13 bases. The germline V gene has CDR1 SGHTA and CDR2 FQGNSA. The CDR3 is 15 residues long. Unmatched junction bases numbered 7, after V lost 4 bases and J lost 9 bases. CDR3 amino acids: CASSWGTSGIGTQYF. Here the CDR3 DNA reads TGTGCCAGCAGCTGGGGGACTAGCGGGATAGGCACGCAGTATTTT.

The J gene is TRBJ2-7, the V gene TRBV28, with D maybe TRBD1 (6 bases). Germline assignment: CDR1 MDHEN and CDR2 SYDVKM. Trimming pared 6 bases from V and 5 bases from J, leaving 20 bases between. The CDR3 is 15 residues long. CDR3 coding DNA: TGTGCCAGCAGAACCTCACAGGGAATGATAAACGAGCAGTACTTC. Residues: CASRTSQGMINEQYF.